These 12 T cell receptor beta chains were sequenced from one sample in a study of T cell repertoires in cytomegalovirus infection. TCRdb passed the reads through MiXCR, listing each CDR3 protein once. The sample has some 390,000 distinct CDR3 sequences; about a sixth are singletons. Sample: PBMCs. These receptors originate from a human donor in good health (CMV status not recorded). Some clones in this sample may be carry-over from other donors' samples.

CDR3 DNA sequence: TGTGCCAGCAGGGAGCGGGGGGGCAATGAGCAGTTCTTC. Protein: CASRERGGNEQFF. The chain uses TRBV11-2 and TRBJ2-1, with TRBD2 identical over 10 bases. The CDR3 sequence is 13 residues long. The V gene end was trimmed by 6 bases and the J gene end by 6 bases; junction bases not matched to a gene: 2. Germline assignment: CDR1 SGHAT and CDR2 FQNNGV.

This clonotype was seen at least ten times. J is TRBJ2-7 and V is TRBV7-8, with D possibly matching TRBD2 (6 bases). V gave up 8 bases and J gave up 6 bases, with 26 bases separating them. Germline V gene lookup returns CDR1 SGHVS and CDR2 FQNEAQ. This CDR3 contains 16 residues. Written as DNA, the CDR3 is TGTGCCAGCGGCACGGGACCGGCGGCGGGACTTAGCGAGCAGTACTTC. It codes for CASGTGPAAGLSEQYF.

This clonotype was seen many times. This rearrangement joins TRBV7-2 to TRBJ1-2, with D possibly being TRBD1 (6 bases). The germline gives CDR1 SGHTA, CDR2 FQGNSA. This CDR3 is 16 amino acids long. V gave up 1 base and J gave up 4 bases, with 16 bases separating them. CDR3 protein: CASSLESGRGGYGYTF. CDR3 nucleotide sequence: TGTGCCAGCAGCTTAGAGAGTGGCAGGGGTGGCTATGGCTACACCTTC.

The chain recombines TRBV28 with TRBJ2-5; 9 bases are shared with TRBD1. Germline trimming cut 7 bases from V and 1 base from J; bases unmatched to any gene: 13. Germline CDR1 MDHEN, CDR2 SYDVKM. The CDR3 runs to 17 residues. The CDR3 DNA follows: TGTGCCAGCACCCCCGGGACAGGGTGGGGCGGCCAAGAGACCCAGTACTTC. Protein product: CASTPGTGWGGQETQYF. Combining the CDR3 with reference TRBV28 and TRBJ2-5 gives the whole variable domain DVKVTQSSRYLVKRTGEKVFLECVQDMDHENMFWYRQDPGLGLRLIYFSYDVKMKEKGDIPEGYSVSREKKERFSLILESASTNQTSMYLCASTPGTGWGGQETQYFGPGTRLLVL.

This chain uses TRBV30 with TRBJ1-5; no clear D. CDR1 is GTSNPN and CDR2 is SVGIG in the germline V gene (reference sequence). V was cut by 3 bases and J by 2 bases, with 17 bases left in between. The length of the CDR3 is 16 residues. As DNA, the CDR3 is TGTGCCTGGAGCCCTCCATCAGACGTCGGCAATCAGCCCCAGCATTTT. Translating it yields CAWSPPSDVGNQPQHF. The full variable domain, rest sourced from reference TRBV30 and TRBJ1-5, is SQTIHQWPATLVQPVGSPLSLECTVEGTSNPNLYWYRQAAGRGLQLLFYSVGIGQISSEVPQNLSASRPQDRQFILSSKKLLLSDSGFYLCAWSPPSDVGNQPQHFGDGTRLSIL.

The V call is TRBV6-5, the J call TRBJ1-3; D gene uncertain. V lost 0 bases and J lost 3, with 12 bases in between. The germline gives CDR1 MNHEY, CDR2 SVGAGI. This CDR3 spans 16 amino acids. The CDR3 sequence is CASSYSITGRGNTIYF. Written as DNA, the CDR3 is TGTGCCAGCAGTTACTCTATAACCGGACGTGGAAACACCATATATTTT.

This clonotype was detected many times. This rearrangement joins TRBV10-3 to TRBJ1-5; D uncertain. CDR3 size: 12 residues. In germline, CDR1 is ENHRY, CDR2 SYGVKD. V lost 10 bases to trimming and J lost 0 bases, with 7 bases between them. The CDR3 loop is CATSDSNQPQHF. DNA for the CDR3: TGTGCCACGTCAGATAGCAATCAGCCCCAGCATTTT.

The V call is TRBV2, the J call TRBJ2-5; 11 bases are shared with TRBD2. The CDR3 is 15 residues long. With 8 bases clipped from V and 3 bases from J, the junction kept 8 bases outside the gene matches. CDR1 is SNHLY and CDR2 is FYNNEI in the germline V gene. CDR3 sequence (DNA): TGTGCCAGCGGCCCTAGCGGGGGGTCCGAAGAGACCCAGTACTTC. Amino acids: CASGPSGGSEETQYF.

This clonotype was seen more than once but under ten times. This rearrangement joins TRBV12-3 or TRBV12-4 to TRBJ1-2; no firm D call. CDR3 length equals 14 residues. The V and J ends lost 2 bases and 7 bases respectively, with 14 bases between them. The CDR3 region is CASSLKSPGFGYTF. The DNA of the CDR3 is TGTGCCAGCAGTTTAAAGTCGCCCGGGTTTGGCTACACCTTC.

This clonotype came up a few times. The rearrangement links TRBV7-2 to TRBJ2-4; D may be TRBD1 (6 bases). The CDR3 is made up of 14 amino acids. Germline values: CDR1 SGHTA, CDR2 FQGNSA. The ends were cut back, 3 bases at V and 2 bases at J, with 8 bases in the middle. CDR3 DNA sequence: TGTGCCAGCAGCTTGGACAGATCCAAAAACATTCAGTACTTC. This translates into CASSLDRSKNIQYF.

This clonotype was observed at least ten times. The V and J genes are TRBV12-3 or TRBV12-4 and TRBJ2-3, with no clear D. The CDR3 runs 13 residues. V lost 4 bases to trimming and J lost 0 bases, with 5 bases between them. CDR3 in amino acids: CASSSTSTDTQYF. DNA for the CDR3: TGTGCCAGCAGTTCGACAAGCACAGATACGCAGTATTTT.

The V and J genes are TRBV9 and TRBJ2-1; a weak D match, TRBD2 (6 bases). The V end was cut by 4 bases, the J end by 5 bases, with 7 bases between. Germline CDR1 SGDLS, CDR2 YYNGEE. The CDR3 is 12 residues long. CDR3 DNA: TGTGCCAGCAGCTGGGGGGACAATGAGCAGTTCTTC. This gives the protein CASSWGDNEQFF.